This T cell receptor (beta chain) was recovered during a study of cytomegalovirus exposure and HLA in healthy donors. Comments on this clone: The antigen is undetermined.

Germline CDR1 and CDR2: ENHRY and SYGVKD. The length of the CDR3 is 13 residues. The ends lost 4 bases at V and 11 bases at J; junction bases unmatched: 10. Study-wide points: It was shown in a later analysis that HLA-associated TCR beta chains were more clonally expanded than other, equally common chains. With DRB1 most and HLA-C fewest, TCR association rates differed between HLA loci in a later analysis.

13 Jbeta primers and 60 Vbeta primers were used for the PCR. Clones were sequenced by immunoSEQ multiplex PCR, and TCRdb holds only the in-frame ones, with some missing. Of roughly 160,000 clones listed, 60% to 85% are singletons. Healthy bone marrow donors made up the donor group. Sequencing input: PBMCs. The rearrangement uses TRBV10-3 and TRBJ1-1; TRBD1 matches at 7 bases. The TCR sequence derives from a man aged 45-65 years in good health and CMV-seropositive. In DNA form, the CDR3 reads TGTGCCATCAGTGTAGGGGGCCTGGGTTTGGCTTTCTTT. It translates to CAISVGGLGLAFF.